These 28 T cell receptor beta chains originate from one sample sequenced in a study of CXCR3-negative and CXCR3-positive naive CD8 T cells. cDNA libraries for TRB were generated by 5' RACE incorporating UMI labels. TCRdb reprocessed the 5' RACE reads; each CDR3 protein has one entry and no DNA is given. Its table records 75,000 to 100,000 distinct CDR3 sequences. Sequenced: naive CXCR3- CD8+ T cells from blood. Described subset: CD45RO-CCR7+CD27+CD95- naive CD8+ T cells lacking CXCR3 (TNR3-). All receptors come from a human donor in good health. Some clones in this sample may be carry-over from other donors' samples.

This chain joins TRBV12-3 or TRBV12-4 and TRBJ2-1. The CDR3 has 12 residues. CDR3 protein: CASSPRYNEQFF.

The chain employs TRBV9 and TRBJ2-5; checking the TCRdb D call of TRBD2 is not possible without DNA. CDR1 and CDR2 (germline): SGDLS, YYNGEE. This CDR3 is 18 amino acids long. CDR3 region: CASSVELAEHGAEETQYF.

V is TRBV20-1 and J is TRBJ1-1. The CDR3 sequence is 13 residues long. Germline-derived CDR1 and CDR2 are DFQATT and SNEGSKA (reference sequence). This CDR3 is CSARDRRNTEAFF.

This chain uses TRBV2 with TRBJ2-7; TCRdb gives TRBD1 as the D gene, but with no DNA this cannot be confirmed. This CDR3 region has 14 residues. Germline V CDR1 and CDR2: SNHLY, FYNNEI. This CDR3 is CASRGQGGTYEQYF.

The chain's CDR3 is CASSPRDREETQYF. This sequence joins TRBV18 and TRBJ2-5; the D gene TCRdb calls, TRBD1, cannot be checked with no DNA. CDR3 length: 14 amino acids. Germline-derived CDR1 and CDR2 are KGHSH and LQKENI.

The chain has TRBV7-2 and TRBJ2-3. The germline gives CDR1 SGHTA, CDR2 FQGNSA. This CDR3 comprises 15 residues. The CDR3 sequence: CASSPNVPTTDTQYF.

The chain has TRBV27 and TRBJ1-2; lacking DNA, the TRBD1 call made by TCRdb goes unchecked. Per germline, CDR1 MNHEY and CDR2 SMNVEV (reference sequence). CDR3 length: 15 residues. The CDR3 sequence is CASSPGQGFYLGYTF.

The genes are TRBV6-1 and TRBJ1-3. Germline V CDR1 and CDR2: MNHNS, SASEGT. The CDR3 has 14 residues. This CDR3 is CASSETDYGNTIYF.

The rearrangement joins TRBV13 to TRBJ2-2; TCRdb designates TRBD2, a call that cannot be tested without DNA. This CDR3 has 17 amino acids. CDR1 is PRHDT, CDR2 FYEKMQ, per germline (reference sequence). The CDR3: CASSLFGTSLSPGELFF.

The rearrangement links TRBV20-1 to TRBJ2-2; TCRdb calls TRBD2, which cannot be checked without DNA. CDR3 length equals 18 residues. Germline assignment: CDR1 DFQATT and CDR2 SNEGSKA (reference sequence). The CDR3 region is CSARPRTSGNANTGELFF.

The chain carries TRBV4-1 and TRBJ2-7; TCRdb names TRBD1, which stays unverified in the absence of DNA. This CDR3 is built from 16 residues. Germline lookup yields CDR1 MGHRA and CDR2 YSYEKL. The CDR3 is CASSPTTGTASAEQYF.

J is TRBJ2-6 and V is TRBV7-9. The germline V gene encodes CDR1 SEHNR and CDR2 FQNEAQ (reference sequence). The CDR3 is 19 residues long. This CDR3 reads CASSLTYGDSSSGANVLTF.

CDR3 in amino acids: CASSPSSGGLDTQYF. The chain is built from TRBV7-2 and TRBJ2-3; TCRdb designates TRBD2, a call that cannot be tested without DNA. Per germline, CDR1 SGHTA and CDR2 FQGNSA. The CDR3 contains 15 residues.

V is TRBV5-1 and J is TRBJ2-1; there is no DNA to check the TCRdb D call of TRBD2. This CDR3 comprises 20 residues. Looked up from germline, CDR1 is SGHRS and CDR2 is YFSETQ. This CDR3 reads CASSWGSGRAKSRADNEQFF.

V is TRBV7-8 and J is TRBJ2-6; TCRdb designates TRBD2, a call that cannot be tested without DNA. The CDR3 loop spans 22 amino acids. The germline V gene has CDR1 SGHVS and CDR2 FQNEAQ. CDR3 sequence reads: CASSLVSLPVSGGYSGANVLTF.

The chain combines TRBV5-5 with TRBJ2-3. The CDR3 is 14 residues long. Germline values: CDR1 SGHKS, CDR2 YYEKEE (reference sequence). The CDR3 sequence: CASSLVFATDTQYF. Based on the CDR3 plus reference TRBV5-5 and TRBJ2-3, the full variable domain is DAGVTQSPTHLIKTRGQQVTLRCSPISGHKSVSWYQQVLGQGPQFIFQYYEKEERGRGNFPDRFSARQFPNYSSELNVNALLLGDSALYLCASSLVFATDTQYFGPGTRLTVL.

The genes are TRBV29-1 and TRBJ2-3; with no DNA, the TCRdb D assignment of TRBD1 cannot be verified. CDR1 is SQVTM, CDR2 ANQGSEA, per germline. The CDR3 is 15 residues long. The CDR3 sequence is CSVEGHPRGVDTQYF.

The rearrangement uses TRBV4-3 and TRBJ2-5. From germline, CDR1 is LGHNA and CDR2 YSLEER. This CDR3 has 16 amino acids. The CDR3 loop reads CASSQERFVTQETQYF.

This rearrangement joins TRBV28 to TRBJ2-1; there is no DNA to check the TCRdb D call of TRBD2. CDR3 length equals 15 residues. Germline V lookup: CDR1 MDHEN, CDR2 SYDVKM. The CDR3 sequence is CASSPGLGEIEEQFF. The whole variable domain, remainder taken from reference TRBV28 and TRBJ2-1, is DVKVTQSSRYLVKRTGEKVFLECVQDMDHENMFWYRQDPGLGLRLIYFSYDVKMKEKGDIPEGYSVSREKKERFSLILESASTNQTSMYLCASSPGLGEIEEQFFGPGTRLTVL.

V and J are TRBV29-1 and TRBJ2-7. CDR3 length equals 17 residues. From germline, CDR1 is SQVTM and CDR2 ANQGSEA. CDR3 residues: CSVEDRWEGDSSYEQYF.

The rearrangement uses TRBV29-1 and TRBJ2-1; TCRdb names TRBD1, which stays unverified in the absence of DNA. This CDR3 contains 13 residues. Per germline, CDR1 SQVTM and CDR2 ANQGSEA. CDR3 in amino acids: CSVDERGVNEQFF.

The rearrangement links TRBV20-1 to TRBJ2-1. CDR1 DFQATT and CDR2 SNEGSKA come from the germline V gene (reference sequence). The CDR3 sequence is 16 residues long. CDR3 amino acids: CSAIDVAGSSYNEQFF.

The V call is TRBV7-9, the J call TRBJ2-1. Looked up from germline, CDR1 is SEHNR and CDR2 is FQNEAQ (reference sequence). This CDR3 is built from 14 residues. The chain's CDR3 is CASSLAGKVNEQFF.

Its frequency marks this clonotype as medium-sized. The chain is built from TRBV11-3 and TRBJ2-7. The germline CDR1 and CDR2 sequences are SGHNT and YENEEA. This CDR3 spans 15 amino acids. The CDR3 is CASSQNTDFSYEQYF.

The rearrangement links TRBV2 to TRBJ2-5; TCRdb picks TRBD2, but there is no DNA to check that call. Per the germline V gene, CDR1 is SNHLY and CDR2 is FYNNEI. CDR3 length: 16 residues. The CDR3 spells CASSVESSGTQETQYF.

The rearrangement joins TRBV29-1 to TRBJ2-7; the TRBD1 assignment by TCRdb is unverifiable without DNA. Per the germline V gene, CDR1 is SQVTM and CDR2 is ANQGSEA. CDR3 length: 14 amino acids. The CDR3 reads CSAGDGDSPYEQYF.

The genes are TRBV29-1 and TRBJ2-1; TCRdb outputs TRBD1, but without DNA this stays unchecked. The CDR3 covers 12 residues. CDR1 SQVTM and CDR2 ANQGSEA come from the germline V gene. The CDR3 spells CSARVGPNEQFF.

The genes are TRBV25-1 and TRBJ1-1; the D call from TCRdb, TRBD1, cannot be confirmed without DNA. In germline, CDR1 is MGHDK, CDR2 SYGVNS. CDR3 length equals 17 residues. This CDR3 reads CASSNRDGVAGGTEAFF. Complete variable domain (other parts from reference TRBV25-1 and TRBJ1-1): EADIYQTPRYLVIGTGKKITLECSQTMGHDKMYWYQQDPGMELHLIHYSYGVNSTEKGDLSSESTVSRIRTEHFPLTLESARPSHTSQYLCASSNRDGVAGGTEAFFGQGTRLTVV.